The rows below give T cell receptor beta chains drawn from one sample of a study of identical twins. In TCRdb, the 5' RACE reads were re-called with MiXCR into one record per CDR3 protein. The sample yields about 1.7 million distinct CDR3 sequences, about 32% seen once. The material sequenced was cord blood. The receptors were sampled from a newborn girl in good health. Each CDR3 is given with its conserved first and last residue. The D gene is left open where the match is weak. Only some rows state a clone size, as once, few, many or a class for expanded clones.

TRBV10-3,TRBJ2-1,TRBD2,few,CAISGDYYNEQFF,TGTGCCATCAGCGGGGACTATTACAATGAGCAGTTCTTC
TRBV4-2,TRBJ2-2,.,.,CASSQVAGNTGELFF,TGTGCCAGCAGCCAAGTTGCGGGGAACACCGGGGAGCTGTTTTTT
TRBV11-2,TRBJ2-7,.,.,CASSLSLATTYEQYF,TGTGCCAGCAGCTTATCCCTAGCGACTACCTACGAGCAGTACTTC
TRBV5-1,TRBJ2-1,.,.,CASSLSYKYNEQFF,TGCGCCAGCAGCTTGAGTTACAAATACAATGAGCAGTTCTTC
TRBV4-1,TRBJ1-1,.,.,CANRDSYTEAFF,TGCGCCAACCGGGACTCCTACACTGAAGCTTTCTTT
TRBV20-1,TRBJ2-1,.,few,CSATSGNYNEQFF,TGCAGTGCCACGAGCGGCAACTACAATGAGCAGTTCTTC
TRBV28,TRBJ2-1,.,.,CASTFGLEQFF,TGTGCCAGCACCTTCGGTCTGGAGCAGTTCTTC
TRBV5-1,TRBJ1-6,.,once,CASSLLPGPGKSPLHF,TGCGCCAGCAGCTTGTTACCAGGTCCGGGAAAGTCACCCCTCCACTTT
TRBV6-6,TRBJ1-1,.,.,CASSYGGENTEAFF,TGTGCCAGCAGTTACGGAGGAGAGAACACTGAAGCTTTCTTT
TRBV7-2,TRBJ2-1,TRBD2,.,CASSLGHSGKGYNEQFF,TGTGCCAGCAGCTTGGGTCATAGCGGGAAGGGTTACAATGAGCAGTTCTTC
TRBV5-1,TRBJ2-6,.,many,CASSPRPSGANVLTF,TGCGCCAGCAGCCCCCGTCCCTCTGGGGCCAACGTCCTGACTTTC
TRBV5-6,TRBJ2-1,.,.,CASSPVDNEQFF,TGTGCCAGCAGCCCTGTCGACAATGAGCAGTTCTTC
TRBV5-1,TRBJ1-2,.,.,CASSFTGRSGYTF,TGCGCCAGCAGCTTCACGGGGCGCAGTGGCTACACCTTC
TRBV30,TRBJ2-7,.,many,CAWSAGHTYEQYF,TGTGCCTGGAGCGCCGGACACACGTACGAGCAGTACTTC
TRBV20-1,TRBJ1-5,.,few,CSATRESYSNQPQHF,TGCAGTGCTACTAGGGAATCTTATAGCAATCAGCCCCAGCATTTT
TRBV5-1,TRBJ1-2,.,many,CASSLVAGHGYTF,TGTGCCAGCAGTTTAGTCGCAGGCCATGGCTACACCTTC
TRBV20-1,TRBJ2-3,.,.,CSARDVLITDTQYF,TGCAGTGCTAGAGATGTTCTCATCACAGATACGCAGTATTTT
TRBV7-2,TRBJ2-4,.,once,CASSSSQGSFGEQYF,TGTGCCAGCAGCAGTAGCCAGGGGAGTTTTGGGGAGCAGTACTTC
TRBV6-2/TRBV6-3,TRBJ2-1,TRBD2,.,CASSGLAGMNEQFF,TGTGCCAGCAGTGGACTAGCGGGAATGAATGAGCAGTTCTTC
TRBV2,TRBJ2-7,.,few,CASSDFQGLSYEQYF,TGTGCCAGCAGTGATTTTCAGGGTTTATCCTACGAGCAGTACTTC
TRBV6-1,TRBJ2-7,.,.,CASSEPGHSYEQYF,TGTGCCAGCAGTGAACCGGGACATTCCTACGAGCAGTACTTC
TRBV7-2,TRBJ2-3,.,many,CASSLGPHTDTQYF,TGTGCCAGCAGCTTAGGACCCCACACAGATACGCAGTATTTT
TRBV13,TRBJ1-2,.,.,CASSLETGRGYGYTF,TGTGCCAGCAGCTTGGAGACTGGGAGGGGTTATGGCTACACCTTC
TRBV6-1,TRBJ1-2,.,.,CASSPAGGYYGYTF,TGTGCCAGCAGTCCTGCGGGTGGATACTATGGCTACACCTTC
TRBV27,TRBJ2-7,.,few,CASSLRSLAAYEQYF,TGTGCCAGCAGCCTAAGGTCGCTAGCCGCCTACGAGCAGTACTTC
TRBV4-1,TRBJ2-1,.,.,CASRQMGLGVYNEQFF,TGCGCCAGCAGACAGATGGGACTGGGGGTATACAATGAGCAGTTCTTC
TRBV29-1,TRBJ2-1,TRBD1,many,CSVGDSNNEQFF,TGCAGCGTGGGGGACAGCAACAATGAGCAGTTCTTC
TRBV12-3/TRBV12-4,TRBJ1-2,.,.,CASSLGIPTPYGYTF,TGTGCCAGCAGTTTAGGTATCCCTACGCCCTATGGCTACACCTTC
TRBV2,TRBJ2-6,TRBD1,.,CASSDRKGAATGANVLTF,TGTGCCAGCAGTGATCGAAAGGGGGCTGCAACTGGGGCCAACGTCCTGACTTTC
TRBV5-1,TRBJ2-4,.,.,CASSLDRNLAKNIQYF,TGCGCCAGCAGCTTGGATCGCAACCTAGCCAAAAACATTCAGTACTTC
TRBV12-3/TRBV12-4,TRBJ1-4,.,.,CASSLLGAGNEKLFF,TGTGCCAGCAGTTTACTTGGGGCGGGTAATGAAAAACTGTTTTTT
TRBV6-1,TRBJ1-4,TRBD1,few,CASSAYMTGANEKLFF,TGTGCCAGCTCCGCCTACATGACAGGGGCTAATGAAAAACTGTTTTTT
TRBV28,TRBJ1-2,TRBD1,.,CASIRYRGLSGYTF,TGTGCCAGCATCCGGTACAGGGGGCTTAGTGGCTACACCTTC
TRBV23-1,TRBJ2-3,.,.,CASRPAWVDRYGADTQYF,TGCGCCAGCAGACCCGCGTGGGTAGACAGGTATGGGGCAGATACGCAGTATTTT
TRBV5-1,TRBJ1-2,.,many,CATIPKRWYGYTF,TGCGCCACCATCCCAAAAAGATGGTATGGGTACACCTTC
TRBV12-3/TRBV12-4,TRBJ1-2,.,.,CASSLASDAGYTF,TGTGCCAGCAGTTTAGCGTCCGACGCTGGCTACACCTTC
TRBV4-1,TRBJ2-3,.,few,CASSQNPGLDRPDTQYF,TGCGCCAGCAGCCAAAACCCAGGACTCGACCGCCCAGATACGCAGTATTTT
TRBV2,TRBJ2-2,TRBD2,once,CASSESGTSPGELFF,TGTGCCAGCAGTGAATCCGGGACTAGTCCCGGGGAGCTGTTTTTT
TRBV27,TRBJ2-7,TRBD1,few,CASTWTGGHYEQYF,TGTGCCAGCACCTGGACAGGAGGTCACTACGAGCAGTACTTC